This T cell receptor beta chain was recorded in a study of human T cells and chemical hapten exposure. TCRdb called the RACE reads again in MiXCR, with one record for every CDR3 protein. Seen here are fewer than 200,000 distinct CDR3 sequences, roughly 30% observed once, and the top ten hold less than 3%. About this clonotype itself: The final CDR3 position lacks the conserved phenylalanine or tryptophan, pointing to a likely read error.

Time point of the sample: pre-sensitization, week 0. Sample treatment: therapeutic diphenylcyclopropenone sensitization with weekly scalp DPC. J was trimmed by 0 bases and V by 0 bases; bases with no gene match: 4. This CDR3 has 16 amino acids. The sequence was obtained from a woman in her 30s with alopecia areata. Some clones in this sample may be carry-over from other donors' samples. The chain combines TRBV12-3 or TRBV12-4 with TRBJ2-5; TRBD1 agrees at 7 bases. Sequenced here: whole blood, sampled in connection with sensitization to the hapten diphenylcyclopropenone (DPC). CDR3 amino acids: CASSLAGGAYQETQYS. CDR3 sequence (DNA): TGTGCCAGCAGTTTAGCAGGGGGCGCGTACCAAGAGACCCAGTACTCC.